The 26 T cell receptor beta chains below come from one sample, sequenced in a study of control samples from healthy donors and cancer patients. The data were produced by immunoSEQ multiplex PCR, yet TCRdb's version contains in-frame clones alone and is incomplete. The sample has some 130,000 clones, roughly 95% seen once. Sequencing input: blood. These receptors were taken from a man aged 25 to 40 in good health.

The chain joins TRBV27 to TRBJ1-3; no clear D. This CDR3 has 15 amino acids. Germline V gives CDR1 MNHEY, CDR2 SMNVEV (reference sequence). V dropped 2 bases and J dropped 1 base, with 9 bases sitting between them. The DNA for the CDR3 is TGTGCCAGCAGTTTAAGTGGGAGGTCTGGAAACACCATATATTTT. Amino acids: CASSLSGRSGNTIYF.

The rearrangement joins TRBV4-3 to TRBJ1-4; D is possibly TRBD1 (5 bases). Germline V gene data show CDR1 as LGHNA and CDR2 as YSLEER. The CDR3 is 14 amino acids. Trimming stripped 6 bases from V and 2 bases from J, with 10 bases between. CDR3 DNA sequence: TGCGCCAGCAGTCCGGGACGGACTAATGAAAAACTGTTTTTT. The encoded protein is CASSPGRTNEKLFF.

The chain uses TRBV5-6 and TRBJ2-5; D is uncertain. The V and J ends lost 4 bases and 1 base respectively, with 11 bases between them. This CDR3 contains 14 residues. CDR1 and CDR2 (germline): SGHDT, YYEEEE. This chain's CDR3 is CASSDLKVQETQYF. Written as DNA, the CDR3 is TGTGCCAGCAGCGACCTTAAGGTCCAAGAGACCCAGTACTTC.

V and J are TRBV27 and TRBJ2-7, with 7 bases identical to TRBD2. V trimming: 2 bases; J trimming: 1 base; junction bases outside the gene matches: 2. CDR3 length: 14 residues. Looked up from germline, CDR1 is MNHEY and CDR2 is SMNVEV (reference sequence). The CDR3 DNA is TGTGCCAGCAGTTTAGGGGGGGTTTCCTACGAGCAGTACTTC. This translates into CASSLGGVSYEQYF.

V gene TRBV2 combines with J gene TRBJ1-5, with TRBD1 matching 9 bases. CDR1 is SNHLY, CDR2 FYNNEI, per germline. Trimming removed 6 bases from V and 5 bases from J; junction bases left unmatched: 2. The CDR3 length is 13 residues. The CDR3 DNA reads TGTGCCAGCAGGGGACAGGGATATCAGCCCCAGCATTTT. It codes for CASRGQGYQPQHF. The complete variable domain, with remaining parts taken from reference TRBV2 and TRBJ1-5, reads EPEVTQTPSHQVTQMGQEVILRCVPISNHLYFYWYRQILGQKVEFLVSFYNNEISEKSEIFDDQFSVERPDGSNFTLKIRSTKLEDSAMYFCASRGQGYQPQHFGDGTRLSIL.

The chain has TRBV6-4 and TRBJ1-1; 11 positions agree with TRBD1. The trim removed 8 bases at V and 6 bases at J, leaving 11 bases unmatched. The germline V gene encodes CDR1 MRHNA and CDR2 SNTAGT. This CDR3 contains 15 residues. The CDR3 loop is CASGTRTGGFAEAFF. CDR3 DNA sequence: TGTGCCAGCGGGACTCGGACAGGGGGCTTCGCTGAAGCTTTCTTT.

CDR3 residues: CASSPDSREQYF. DNA of the CDR3: TGCGCCAGCAGCCCGGACAGCCGCGAGCAGTACTTC. The chain has TRBV5-1 and TRBJ2-7; D possibly corresponds to TRBD1 (6 bases). The V gene's germline CDR1 is SGHRS and CDR2 YFSETQ. The V end was cut by 4 bases, the J end by 6 bases, with 11 bases between. This CDR3 is 12 amino acids long.

The V gene is TRBV5-6, the J gene TRBJ1-4; 7 bases agree with TRBD1. V lost 4 bases, J lost 8 bases, and 5 bases stayed unmatched. The CDR3 runs 13 residues. The V gene's germline CDR1 is SGHDT and CDR2 YYEEEE. The CDR3 bases are TGTGCCAGCAGCCCGGGGGACAGCGAAAAACTGTTTTTT. Residues: CASSPGDSEKLFF.

This rearrangement joins TRBV5-1 to TRBJ2-1, with 10 nucleotides matching TRBD1. The CDR3 totals 14 residues. Germline-derived CDR1 and CDR2 are SGHRS and YFSETQ. J gave up 5 bases and V 3 bases, and 2 bases lay outside the gene matches. The CDR3 DNA reads as TGCGCCAGCAGCTCCGGGACAGGGGACAATGAGCAGTTCTTC. Translated: CASSSGTGDNEQFF. The entire variable domain, with the rest obtained from reference TRBV5-1 and TRBJ2-1, is as follows: KAGVTQTPRYLIKTRGQQVTLSCSPISGHRSVSWYQQTPGQGLQFLFEYFSETQRNKGNFPGRFSGRQFSNSRSEMNVSTLELGDSALYLCASSSGTGDNEQFFGPGTRLTVL.

V usage is TRBV7-9 and J usage is TRBJ2-2; no clear D gene. Germline V gives CDR1 SEHNR, CDR2 FQNEAQ (reference sequence). The V and J ends lost 3 bases and 6 bases respectively, with 8 bases between them. This CDR3 contains 13 residues. CDR3 DNA sequence: TGTGCCAGCAGCTTTAGGACGTCCGGGGAGCTGTTTTTT. Its translation: CASSFRTSGELFF.

The chain has TRBV19 and TRBJ2-7; possibly TRBD1 for D (6 bases). CDR1 and CDR2 from the germline V gene are LNHDA and SQIVND (reference sequence). Trimming removed 5 bases at V and 3 bases at J, with 8 bases between. The CDR3 has 12 amino acids. This chain's CDR3 is CASSLTGYEQYF. The CDR3 DNA reads TGTGCCAGTAGTTTGACAGGCTACGAGCAGTACTTC.

The chain uses TRBV30 and TRBJ2-5, with D unclear. The CDR3 runs to 12 residues. CDR1 is GTSNPN, CDR2 SVGIG, per germline (reference sequence). The V gene lost 1 base and the J gene lost 5 bases, with 8 bases spanning the gap. The CDR3 DNA follows: TGTGCCTGGAGTGGGGTCGGGGAGACCCAGTACTTC. This gives the protein CAWSGVGETQYF.

This clone appeared a single time. This rearrangement joins TRBV7-3 to TRBJ2-3; 9 nucleotides align to TRBD2. There are 15 residues in the CDR3. V was clipped by 1 base and J by 2 bases; unmatched bases: 1. The V gene's germline CDR1 is SGHTA and CDR2 FQGTGA. CDR3 in DNA: TGTGCCAGCAGCTTAAGCGGGGGGGTCACAGATACGCAGTATTTT. Protein product: CASSLSGGVTDTQYF.

This clone has only one observation. The chain has TRBV12-5 and TRBJ2-7; D is perhaps TRBD2 (6 bases). The CDR3 extends over 14 amino acids. Trimming removed 5 bases from V and 2 bases from J, with 13 bases in between. Germline CDR1 and CDR2: LGHNT and FRNRAP. The CDR3 DNA is TGTGCTAGTGGTGGGGACTCCACAACCTACGAGCAGTACTTC. Translated, it gives CASGGDSTTYEQYF.

The chain combines TRBV4-3 with TRBJ1-1; D remains unclear. The length of the CDR3 is 13 residues. Trimming took 4 bases from V and 0 from J, leaving 6 bases between them. Germline V gene data show CDR1 as LGHNA and CDR2 as YSLEER. This CDR3 is CASSPNMNTEAFF. The CDR3 DNA follows: TGCGCCAGCAGCCCAAACATGAACACTGAAGCTTTCTTT.

This clone was seen only a few times. V usage is TRBV7-2 and J usage is TRBJ2-4; D remains unclear. Germline CDR1 and CDR2: SGHTA and FQGNSA. Trimming left V 3 bases short and J 0 bases short, with 15 bases between. The CDR3 is made up of 17 amino acids. The DNA for the CDR3 is TGTGCCAGCAGCTTGACGGGCGATCAACTAGCCAAAAACATTCAGTACTTC. Translating gives CASSLTGDQLAKNIQYF.

This clone was counted only a few times. The chain employs TRBV4-3 and TRBJ1-6; 9 nucleotides line up with TRBD1. V shed 4 bases, J shed 8 bases, and the junction held 6 bases outside the gene matches. This CDR3 region has 15 residues. Germline-derived CDR1 and CDR2 are LGHNA and YSLEER. The chain's CDR3 is CASSRTRDRDSPLHF. CDR3 DNA: TGCGCCAGCAGCCGAACCCGGGACAGGGATTCACCCCTCCACTTT.

The V call is TRBV7-2, the J call TRBJ2-2; D ambiguous. CDR3 length equals 13 residues. The germline V gene encodes CDR1 SGHTA and CDR2 FQGNSA. V gave up 4 bases and J gave up 2 bases, with 5 bases separating them. CDR3 loop: CASSSFNTGELFF. As DNA, the CDR3 is TGTGCCAGCAGCTCTTTTAACACCGGGGAGCTGTTTTTT.

CDR3 sequence (DNA): TGTGCCAGCAGCTTAAGCTCCTATAATTCACCCCTCCACTTT. It yields the protein CASSLSSYNSPLHF. V is TRBV11-2 and J is TRBJ1-6; D gene unclear. The V end was cut by 2 bases, the J end by 0 bases, with 2 bases between. CDR1 SGHAT and CDR2 FQNNGV come from the germline V gene. This CDR3 spans 14 amino acids.

The chain is built from TRBV21-1 and TRBJ2-3; no check of the table's D call, TRBD1, against the DNA was made. TRBV21-1 constitutes a pseudogene. CDR3 size: 15 residues. The CDR3 region has the DNA TGTGCCAGCAGCAAGGACAGCTGTCCCCCAGATACGCAGTATTTT. Translating gives CASSKDSCPPDTQYF.

The chain links TRBV9 to TRBJ1-6; 8 bases line up with TRBD1. With 5 bases clipped from V and 4 bases from J, the junction kept 2 bases outside the gene matches. This CDR3 region has 14 residues. Germline values: CDR1 SGDLS, CDR2 YYNGEE. CDR3 in DNA: TGTGCCAGCAGGGGACAGGAATATAATTCACCCCTCCACTTT. This translates into CASRGQEYNSPLHF. The full variable domain, with the rest looked up from reference TRBV9 and TRBJ1-6, is DSGVTQTPKHLITATGQRVTLRCSPRSGDLSVYWYQQSLDQGLQFLIQYYNGEERAKGNILERFSAQQFPDLHSELNLSSLELGDSALYFCASRGQEYNSPLHFGNGTRLTVT.

The chain uses TRBV19 and TRBJ2-7, with 10 bases identical to TRBD1. The germline V gene has CDR1 LNHDA and CDR2 SQIVND (reference sequence). Germline trimming cut 6 bases from V and 4 bases from J; bases unmatched to any gene: 6. CDR3 length equals 14 residues. CDR3 protein: CASSTGQGVYEQYF. The DNA for the CDR3 is TGTGCCAGTAGCACAGGACAGGGGGTGTACGAGCAGTACTTC.

The chain couples TRBV6-2 or TRBV6-3 to TRBJ1-1, with a possible D match to TRBD1 (5 bases). Germline-derived CDR1 and CDR2 are MNHEY and SVGEGT. Trimming left V 4 bases short and J 0 bases short, with 9 bases between. The CDR3 is 14 residues long. Written as DNA, the CDR3 is TGTGCCAGCAGTTCAGACAGAGTGAACACTGAAGCTTTCTTT. This codes for CASSSDRVNTEAFF.

This rearrangement joins TRBV5-6 to TRBJ2-5; 7 nucleotides match TRBD2. The CDR3 is made up of 14 amino acids. V was pared by 4 bases and J by 4 bases, with 7 bases of the junction left unmatched. The V gene's germline CDR1 is SGHDT and CDR2 YYEEEE. Here the CDR3 reads CASSARGSGETQYF. The CDR3, as DNA: TGTGCCAGCAGCGCGCGGGGGTCAGGAGAGACCCAGTACTTC.

The chain carries TRBV19 and TRBJ2-3; 12 bases match TRBD1. Germline V gene lookup returns CDR1 LNHDA and CDR2 SQIVND (reference sequence). Trimming at V came to 4 bases and at J to 2 bases, leaving 4 bases not matched to a gene. CDR3 length equals 16 residues. This CDR3 reads CASSKRDRGPTDTQYF. The CDR3 DNA sequence: TGTGCCAGTAGTAAAAGGGACAGGGGGCCCACAGATACGCAGTATTTT.

The V and J genes are TRBV3-1 (or the pseudogene TRBV3-2) and TRBJ1-2; the match to TRBD1 covers 8 bases. V lost 4 bases, J lost 0 bases, and 4 bases stayed unmatched. This CDR3 region has 15 residues. CDR1 is LGHDT and CDR2 is YNNKEL in the germline V gene (reference sequence). CDR3 in DNA: TGTGCCAGCAGCCTGGGACAGGCCTCTAACTATGGCTACACCTTC. It is translated as CASSLGQASNYGYTF.